This entry is about one TCR beta chain. The CDR3 contains 16 residues. Germline lookup yields CDR1 SGHRS and CDR2 YFSETQ. This entry comes from a study of CXCR3-negative and CXCR3-positive naive CD8 T cells. The libraries of TRB cDNA were prepared using 5' RACE with UMI labels. TCRdb re-analyzed the 5' RACE reads; it lists each CDR3 protein once, without DNA. This sample contains some 38,000 distinct CDR3 sequences. The material sequenced was memory CD8+ T cells from blood. V is TRBV5-1 and J is TRBJ2-1; TCRdb's D call, TRBD2, is unchecked because there is no DNA. The TCR was taken from a human donor in good health. Some clones in this sample may be carry-over from other donors' samples. CDR3 region: CASSLGLGLAVQEQFF.